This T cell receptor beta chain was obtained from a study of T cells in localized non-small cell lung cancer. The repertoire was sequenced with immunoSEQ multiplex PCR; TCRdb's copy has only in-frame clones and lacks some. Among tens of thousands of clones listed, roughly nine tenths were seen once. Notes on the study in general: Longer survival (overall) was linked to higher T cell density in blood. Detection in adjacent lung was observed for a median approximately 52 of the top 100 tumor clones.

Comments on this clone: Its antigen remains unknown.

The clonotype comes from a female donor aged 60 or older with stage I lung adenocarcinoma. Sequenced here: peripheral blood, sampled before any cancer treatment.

CDR3 coding DNA: TGTGCCAGCAGCTTGGATACGGGATTGAGAAACACCATATATTTT. Its protein is CASSLDTGLRNTIYF. The rearrangement links TRBV5-4 to TRBJ1-3, with D uncertain. This CDR3 spans 15 amino acids. The germline V gene has CDR1 SGHNT and CDR2 YYREEE (reference sequence). Between the trimmed V and J ends, which lost 0 bases and 5 bases, there was a span of 12 bases.